Below, 31 T cell receptor beta chains from the same sample are listed, as sequenced in a study of tissue T cells after allogeneic stem cell transplantation. The data were produced by immunoSEQ multiplex PCR, yet TCRdb's version contains in-frame clones alone and is incomplete. This sample yields about 12,000 clones, of which approximately 70% are seen a single time; approximately 14% belongs to the top ten. The sample was tissue from the right colon, taken at autopsy. These receptors came from a woman aged 18 to 55 with breast cancer.

V is TRBV30 and J is TRBJ2-2, with TRBD1 as a possible D gene (6 bases). The CDR3 extends over 15 amino acids. Trimming stripped 4 bases from V and 1 base from J, with 13 bases between. Germline V gene data show CDR1 as GTSNPN and CDR2 as SVGIG (reference sequence). This CDR3 is CAWNRVRGNTGELFF. The CDR3 nucleotides are TGTGCCTGGAACAGGGTCAGGGGGAACACCGGGGAGCTGTTTTTT.

The table lists this clone with a count of one. The chain recombines TRBV2 with TRBJ1-2; the D is unclear. This CDR3 contains 11 residues. Deletions cut 5 bases from V and 6 bases from J, with 7 bases between. Per germline, CDR1 SNHLY and CDR2 FYNNEI. The CDR3 DNA follows: TGTGCCAGCAGTTTAAATGATGGCTACACCTTC. Amino acids: CASSLNDGYTF.

This clone was observed a few times. The genes are TRBV2 and TRBJ2-5, with D possibly TRBD1 on 6 matching bases. V was clipped by 6 bases and J by 1 base, with 15 bases between them. This CDR3 is built from 15 residues. The V gene's germline CDR1 is SNHLY and CDR2 FYNNEI. CDR3 amino acids: CASSDRQAIQETQYF. For the CDR3, the DNA is TGTGCCAGCAGCGATAGACAGGCAATCCAAGAGACCCAGTACTTC.

V and J are TRBV6-5 and TRBJ2-1; TRBD1 agrees at 8 bases. V lost 0 bases and J lost 10; bases outside the gene matches: 8. Germline lookup yields CDR1 MNHEY and CDR2 SVGAGI. The length of the CDR3 is 15 residues. For the CDR3, the DNA is TGTGCCAGCAGTTACTCGCGGACAGGGTCTCACGAGCAGTTCTTC. Translation gives CASSYSRTGSHEQFF.

This rearrangement joins TRBV3-1 (or the pseudogene TRBV3-2) to TRBJ2-7, with 9 bases aligning to TRBD1. CDR1 LGHDT and CDR2 YNNKEL come from the germline V gene (reference sequence). The CDR3 has 14 residues. The J segment lost 8 bases and the V segment lost 9 bases, leaving 14 bases of the junction unmatched. The CDR3 DNA reads TGTGCCAGGGGACGACAGGGGGTCCTCCACAAGCAGTACTTC. Its translation: CARGRQGVLHKQYF.

This chain links TRBV4-3 with TRBJ1-4; 9 nucleotides line up with TRBD1. Germline values: CDR1 LGHNA, CDR2 YSLEER. J lost 0 bases, V lost 1 base, and 9 bases had no gene match. The length of the CDR3 is 19 residues. CDR3 region: CASSQGARTGAATNEKLFF. The CDR3 DNA reads as TGCGCCAGCAGCCAAGGTGCGCGGACAGGGGCTGCAACTAATGAAAAACTGTTTTTT.

The gene calls are TRBV5-1 and TRBJ2-1; no firm D call. Germline V gives CDR1 SGHRS, CDR2 YFSETQ. V dropped 3 bases and J dropped 5 bases, with 9 bases sitting between them. The CDR3 is 13 amino acids. DNA of the CDR3: TGCGCCAGCAGCTACGACTTCGACAATGAGCAGTTCTTC. It is translated as CASSYDFDNEQFF. The variable domain in full, with the rest retrieved from reference TRBV5-1 and TRBJ2-1, is KAGVTQTPRYLIKTRGQQVTLSCSPISGHRSVSWYQQTPGQGLQFLFEYFSETQRNKGNFPGRFSGRQFSNSRSEMNVSTLELGDSALYLCASSYDFDNEQFFGPGTRLTVL.

The V gene is TRBV5-5, the J gene TRBJ2-5, with D possibly matching TRBD2 (5 bases). V was pared by 4 bases and J by 5 bases, with 15 bases between. The V gene's germline CDR1 is SGHKS and CDR2 YYEKEE (reference sequence). The CDR3 consists of 14 residues. CDR3 DNA: TGTGCCAGCAGCGACCCCCGGGGTGGGGAGACCCAGTACTTC. This encodes CASSDPRGGETQYF.

This chain links TRBV15 with TRBJ1-4; no clear D. The CDR3 is 12 residues long. In germline, CDR1 is LNHNV, CDR2 YYDKDF (reference sequence). V was clipped by 0 bases and J by 11 bases, with 7 bases between them. DNA of the CDR3: TGTGCCACCAGCAGAGATGGGGAGAAACTGTTTTTT. Translation gives CATSRDGEKLFF.

The chain carries TRBV5-6 and TRBJ1-4; weak D call: TRBD1 (6 bases). V lost 5 bases and J lost 6, with 23 bases in between. CDR3 length: 17 amino acids. The germline V gene encodes CDR1 SGHDT and CDR2 YYEEEE. The CDR3 loop is CASSGGRGTDLDEKLFF. CDR3 DNA: TGTGCCAGCAGTGGGGGCCGCGGGACGGACCTGGATGAAAAACTGTTTTTT.

This clone has a handful of counts. The V call is TRBV24-1, the J call TRBJ1-5, with unresolved D. The CDR3 runs 12 residues. V gave up 3 bases and J gave up 9 bases, with 8 bases separating them. CDR1 and CDR2 from the germline V gene are KGHDR and SFDVKD. The CDR3 nucleotides are TGTGCCACCAGTGATCTGGGTGGGCCCCAGCATTTT. It encodes CATSDLGGPQHF.

This clone was counted once. The J gene is TRBJ2-3, the V gene TRBV9; D call uncertain. In germline, CDR1 is SGDLS, CDR2 YYNGEE. Deletions cut 4 bases from V and 6 bases from J, with 12 bases between. The CDR3 is 13 residues long. The CDR3 loop reads CASSPYLSDTQYF. CDR3 nucleotides: TGTGCCAGCAGCCCGTACCTTAGTGATACGCAGTATTTT.

This clone was seen more than once but under ten times. V usage is TRBV4-2 and J usage is TRBJ2-7; no clear D gene. This CDR3 contains 14 residues. Trimming shortened V by 1 base and J by 5 bases, and 12 bases separated the two germline ends. Germline V lookup: CDR1 LGHNA, CDR2 YNFKEQ. The CDR3 nucleotides are TGTGCCAGCAGCCAAGCAGGACGTCAGGACGAGCAGTACTTC. It translates to CASSQAGRQDEQYF.

V is TRBV7-2 and J is TRBJ1-2; the D gene is possibly TRBD1 (6 bases). The CDR3 sequence is 15 residues long. The V gene lost 3 bases and the J gene lost 3 bases, with 14 bases spanning the gap. The germline V gene has CDR1 SGHTA and CDR2 FQGNSA. CDR3 nucleotides: TGTGCCAGCAGCTTTCAGGGGTTCCCTTACTATGGCTACACCTTC. Protein: CASSFQGFPYYGYTF.

This clone was counted a few times. The chain has TRBV3-1 (or the pseudogene TRBV3-2) and TRBJ1-1; 7 bases line up with TRBD1. The ends lost 0 bases at V and 0 bases at J; junction bases unmatched: 4. The germline gives CDR1 LGHDT, CDR2 YNNKEL (reference sequence). This CDR3 comprises 16 residues. CDR3 sequence reads: CASSQDLGTVNTEAFF. In nucleotides, the CDR3 is TGTGCCAGCAGCCAAGACCTCGGGACAGTGAACACTGAAGCTTTCTTT.

CDR3 sequence reads: CASSQSGLAGEEQFF. CDR3 bases: TGTGCCAGCAGCCAATCAGGACTAGCGGGAGAGGAGCAGTTCTTC. The chain uses TRBV6-4 and TRBJ2-1, with 13 positions matching TRBD2. Germline V gene lookup returns CDR1 MRHNA and CDR2 SNTAGT. This CDR3 is built from 15 residues. Germline trimming cut 6 bases from V and 10 bases from J; bases unmatched to any gene: 9.

The genes are TRBV30 and TRBJ2-7, with 7 bases that match TRBD2. The ends lost 2 bases at V and 5 bases at J; junction bases unmatched: 9. The V gene's germline CDR1 is GTSNPN and CDR2 SVGIG (reference sequence). The CDR3 length is 14 residues. DNA for the CDR3: TGTGCCTGGAGTATCGGACTAGTTCGCGACGAGCAGTACTTC. This translates into CAWSIGLVRDEQYF.

This clone showed up just once. The chain has TRBV10-3 and TRBJ2-1; 10 nucleotides agree with TRBD2. After removal of 11 bases from V and 10 bases from J, the junction contained 8 bases not matched to a gene. The CDR3 is 12 amino acids. Germline loops: CDR1 ENHRY, CDR2 SYGVKD. In DNA form, the CDR3 reads TGTGCCGTTAGGTCTAGCGGGAGCGAGCAGTTCTTC. Translating gives CAVRSSGSEQFF.

This clone was seen a few times. The genes are TRBV5-1 and TRBJ1-6, with TRBD1 matching 7 bases. CDR1 and CDR2 (germline): SGHRS, YFSETQ. The trim removed 4 bases at V and 7 bases at J, leaving 11 bases unmatched. The CDR3 length is 16 residues. The CDR3 reads CASSEQGQTPNSPLHF. The CDR3, as DNA: TGCGCCAGCAGCGAACAGGGGCAAACCCCCAATTCACCCCTCCACTTT.

The chain links TRBV12-5 to TRBJ2-3, with unresolved D. The V end was cut by 2 bases, the J end by 3 bases, with 6 bases between. The CDR3 sequence is 13 residues long. Germline V gene data show CDR1 as LGHNT and CDR2 as FRNRAP. CDR3: CASGLIGTDTQYF. The CDR3 DNA is TGTGCTAGTGGTTTGATCGGGACAGATACGCAGTATTTT.

This clone was detected a few times. The germline gene is not matched at one end of the junction; a read error may be the cause. This chain links TRBV18 with TRBJ2-5, with no clear D. Germline V gene lookup returns CDR1 KGHSH and CDR2 LQKENI. The CDR3 consists of 16 residues. CDR3 sequence: CASTPPRASSQETQYF. CDR3 coding DNA: TGTGCCAGCACACCCCCTCGAGCCAGCAGCCAAGAGACCCAGTACTTC. Combining the CDR3 with reference TRBV18 and TRBJ2-5 gives the whole variable domain NAGVMQNPRHLVRRRGQEARLRCSPMKGHSHVYWYRQLPEEGLKFMVYLQKENIIDESGMPKERFSAEFPKEGPSILRIQQVVRGDSAAYFCASTPPRASSQETQYFGPGTRLLVL.

V is TRBV30 and J is TRBJ1-1; a possible D gene is TRBD1 (5 bases). The CDR3 totals 13 residues. Looked up from germline, CDR1 is GTSNPN and CDR2 is SVGIG (reference sequence). The V gene lost 5 bases and the J gene lost 4 bases, with 14 bases spanning the gap. CDR3 sequence (DNA): TGTGCCTGGGCAGGGTATGAGGGCACTGAAGCTTTCTTT. This translates into CAWAGYEGTEAFF.

The chain couples TRBV10-3 to TRBJ2-2; tentatively, D is TRBD2 (6 bases). Looked up from germline, CDR1 is ENHRY and CDR2 is SYGVKD. Trimming stripped 10 bases from V and 4 bases from J, with 16 bases between. There are 14 residues in the CDR3. CDR3 amino acids: CATRHPGGTGELFF. The CDR3, as DNA: TGTGCCACGAGACACCCCGGGGGCACCGGGGAGCTGTTTTTT.

V is TRBV14 and J is TRBJ2-3, with TRBD2 matching over 10 bases. This CDR3 is 18 amino acids long. Germline loops: CDR1 SGHDN, CDR2 FVKESK. V was clipped by 0 bases and J by 4 bases; unmatched bases: 10. CDR3 coding DNA: TGTGCCAGCAGCCAAGACCTCCCCCTAGCGGGAGTATCAGATACGCAGTATTTT. Amino acid sequence: CASSQDLPLAGVSDTQYF.

This rearrangement joins TRBV4-3 to TRBJ2-5; 11 bases match TRBD2. Germline V gene lookup returns CDR1 LGHNA and CDR2 YSLEER. V gave up 4 bases and J gave up 5 bases; unmatched junction bases: 15. CDR3 length: 18 residues. The DNA for the CDR3 is TGCGCCAGCAGCCCCGGTGGTAGCGGGAGGGTTGATGGGGAGACCCAGTACTTC. This encodes CASSPGGSGRVDGETQYF.

The chain joins TRBV7-2 to TRBJ2-1; 8 bases are a match to TRBD2. The CDR3 contains 15 residues. CDR1 is SGHTA and CDR2 is FQGNSA in the germline V gene. V dropped 7 bases and J dropped 1; count of bases not matched to a gene: 6. The CDR3 loop reads CASTSAGVSYNEQFF. The DNA of the CDR3 is TGTGCCAGCACCTCAGCGGGAGTGTCCTACAATGAGCAGTTCTTC.

The gene calls are TRBV7-2 and TRBJ2-1; D is unresolved. The length of the CDR3 is 15 residues. Per germline, CDR1 SGHTA and CDR2 FQGNSA. V shed 5 bases and J shed 7 bases, with 18 bases lying between them. Written as DNA, the CDR3 is TGTGCCAGCAGCCTATGGGCAGGCCTGCGTAATGAGCAGTTCTTC. Amino acid sequence: CASSLWAGLRNEQFF.

DNA of the CDR3: TGTGCCAGCAGTTTCACCGGGACAGGGATCCTTGTGAACACTGAAGCTTTCTTT. Translation gives CASSFTGTGILVNTEAFF. The gene calls are TRBV27 and TRBJ1-1; 9 bases line up with TRBD1. Germline V gene lookup returns CDR1 MNHEY and CDR2 SMNVEV (reference sequence). The V gene end was trimmed by 3 bases and the J gene end by 0 bases; junction bases not matched to a gene: 11. The CDR3 is made up of 18 amino acids.

The chain carries TRBV11-2 and TRBJ1-5; D is possibly TRBD1 (5 bases). Trimming cost V 5 bases and J 4 bases, with 9 bases left between them. The CDR3 runs 13 residues. CDR1 is SGHAT and CDR2 is FQNNGV in the germline V gene. CDR3 in amino acids: CASSQAGNQPQHF. In DNA, the CDR3 is TGTGCCAGCAGCCAGGCAGGGAATCAGCCCCAGCATTTT.

This sequence joins TRBV6-6 and TRBJ1-6, with 8 bases that match TRBD1. Germline loops: CDR1 MNHNY, CDR2 SVGAGI (reference sequence). The CDR3 length is 15 residues. Trimming removed 6 bases from V and 5 bases from J; junction bases left unmatched: 6. CDR3 sequence reads: CASSLGQGHNSPLHF. CDR3 DNA: TGTGCCAGCAGCCTTGGACAGGGCCATAATTCACCCCTCCACTTT.

This clone was detected a few times. This chain links TRBV7-2 with TRBJ1-5; D is unresolved. Trimming shortened V by 2 bases and J by 0 bases, and 11 bases separated the two germline ends. CDR3 length equals 16 residues. The germline V gene has CDR1 SGHTA and CDR2 FQGNSA. The CDR3: CASSLNGPRSNQPQHF. The CDR3 DNA reads TGTGCCAGCAGCTTAAACGGACCACGTAGCAATCAGCCCCAGCATTTT.